Below, 13 T cell receptor beta chains from the same sample are listed, as sequenced in a study of shared clonotypes between healthy human individuals. Data came from immunoSEQ multiplex PCR; TCRdb stores just in-frame clones and leaves some out. The sample carries roughly 2.2 million clones, just under 95% recorded once. Sequenced material: naive CD4+ T cells from PBMCs. Subset given: CD45RA+ positively selected. These receptors were taken from a man between 18 and 35 years old in good health. Some clones in this sample may be carry-over from other donors' samples.

A remark on this clone: Other nucleotide sequences from this sample produce the same CDR3. The CDR3 protein is CASSLLADTQYF. As DNA, the CDR3 is TGTGCCAGCAGTTTGCTTGCCGATACGCAGTATTTT. This sequence joins TRBV28 and TRBJ2-3; no definite D call. Germline loops: CDR1 MDHEN, CDR2 SYDVKM. This CDR3 has 12 amino acids. V was pared by 3 bases and J by 6 bases, with 7 bases between.

This clone was detected only once. The chain carries TRBV10-3 and TRBJ1-5, with 7 positions matching TRBD1. Germline trimming cut 0 bases from V and 4 bases from J; bases unmatched to any gene: 3. The CDR3 length is 15 residues. Germline V gene sequence: CDR1 ENHRY, CDR2 SYGVKD. CDR3 sequence: CAISESGTANQPQHF. The CDR3 region has the DNA TGTGCCATCAGTGAGTCGGGGACAGCAAATCAGCCCCAGCATTTT.

The V gene is TRBV5-1, the J gene TRBJ2-5, with 7 bases matching TRBD2. CDR3 length equals 16 residues. Looked up from germline, CDR1 is SGHRS and CDR2 is YFSETQ. After removal of 0 bases from V and 5 bases from J, the junction contained 10 bases not matched to a gene. The CDR3 DNA sequence: TGCGCCAGCAGCTTGGAAGGGGCGGGAGTCTTTGAGACCCAGTACTTC. Protein product: CASSLEGAGVFETQYF.

This chain connects TRBV10-2 to TRBJ1-2; 10 bases are shared with TRBD1. V lost 2 bases and J lost 6; bases outside the gene matches: 15. CDR3 length: 18 amino acids. Germline-derived CDR1 and CDR2 are WSHSY and SAAADI. The CDR3 region has the DNA TGCGCCAGCAGTGAGCGCGGGACAGGGGCCATTAATTGGGATGGCTACACCTTC. The encoded protein is CASSERGTGAINWDGYTF.

This chain connects TRBV11-2 to TRBJ2-5, with TRBD2 matching 8 bases. The CDR3 sequence is 14 residues long. Trimming cost V 5 bases and J 0 bases; bases outside gene matches: 2. CDR1 and CDR2 (germline): SGHAT, FQNNGV. In nucleotides, the CDR3 is TGTGCCAGCAGCCAGACTAGCGACCAAGAGACCCAGTACTTC. This codes for CASSQTSDQETQYF.

The chain has TRBV18 and TRBJ2-1; 8 bases line up with TRBD2. With V trimmed by 5 bases and J by 5 bases, 14 bases remained unmatched. Germline V CDR1 and CDR2: KGHSH, LQKENI. CDR3 length: 17 amino acids. The CDR3 reads CASSSLLAGPLDNEQFF. The DNA of the CDR3 is TGTGCCAGCTCATCTCTATTAGCGGGACCCCTCGACAATGAGCAGTTCTTC.

As concerns this clone: This sample includes further DNA sequences coding for the same CDR3. V and J are TRBV7-9 and TRBJ2-1; 7 bases align to TRBD1. With V trimmed by 5 bases and J by 4 bases, 8 bases remained unmatched. CDR1 is SEHNR and CDR2 is FQNEAQ in the germline V gene (reference sequence). The CDR3 sequence is 15 residues long. The CDR3 protein is CASSQRGTVYNEQFF. The CDR3 region has the DNA TGTGCCAGCAGCCAGAGGGGGACAGTGTACAATGAGCAGTTCTTC.

Points on this clone: Additional DNA sequences in this sample encode the identical CDR3. The CDR3 spells CASSRGLAASYEQYF. Written as DNA, the CDR3 is TGTGCCAGCAGCAGGGGACTAGCGGCCTCCTACGAGCAGTACTTC. This sequence joins TRBV6-5 and TRBJ2-7; 11 bases are shared with TRBD2. CDR1 and CDR2 from the germline V gene are MNHEY and SVGAGI. J was trimmed by 0 bases and V by 6 bases; bases with no gene match: 4. This CDR3 is 15 amino acids long.

Comments on this clone: Other DNA sequences in this sample translate to the same CDR3. The chain carries TRBV11-2 and TRBJ1-2; possibly TRBD1 for D (5 bases). This CDR3 has 13 residues. V was trimmed by 0 bases and J by 5 bases, leaving 7 bases between them. Germline V CDR1 and CDR2: SGHAT, FQNNGV. CDR3 region: CASSLDRDYGYTF. The CDR3 DNA sequence: TGTGCCAGCAGCTTAGACAGGGATTATGGCTACACCTTC. The complete variable domain, with remaining parts taken from reference TRBV11-2 and TRBJ1-2, reads EAGVAQSPRYKIIEKRQSVAFWCNPISGHATLYWYQQILGQGPKLLIQFQNNGVVDDSQLPKDRFSAERLKGVDSTLKIQPAKLEDSAVYLCASSLDRDYGYTFGSGTRLTVV.

V gene TRBV5-1 combines with J gene TRBJ2-3, with 10 positions matching TRBD1. The CDR3 has 14 amino acids. V was pared by 6 bases and J by 5 bases, with 6 bases of the junction left unmatched. CDR1 is SGHRS and CDR2 is YFSETQ in the germline V gene. The CDR3 bases are TGCGCCAGCACTGGGACAGGGGCAGTAGATACGCAGTATTTT. It yields the protein CASTGTGAVDTQYF. The full variable domain, with the rest looked up from reference TRBV5-1 and TRBJ2-3, is KAGVTQTPRYLIKTRGQQVTLSCSPISGHRSVSWYQQTPGQGLQFLFEYFSETQRNKGNFPGRFSGRQFSNSRSEMNVSTLELGDSALYLCASTGTGAVDTQYFGPGTRLTVL.

This clone was counted once. The V and J genes are TRBV5-1 and TRBJ2-3; D may be TRBD2 (5 bases). Per germline, CDR1 SGHRS and CDR2 YFSETQ. V was trimmed by 2 bases and J by 4 bases, leaving 11 bases between them. The CDR3 runs 14 residues. The CDR3, as DNA: TGCGCCAGCAGCTTTGGCCCACTAGCAGATACGCAGTATTTT. Translated: CASSFGPLADTQYF.

Concerning this clone: The sample contains more than one DNA sequence encoding this CDR3. The chain joins TRBV7-9 to TRBJ2-3; D unresolved. The CDR3 extends over 13 amino acids. Trimming removed 0 bases at V and 4 bases at J, with 5 bases between. In germline, CDR1 is SEHNR, CDR2 FQNEAQ (reference sequence). The CDR3 region is CASSLAGADTQYF. CDR3 bases: TGTGCCAGCAGCTTAGCCGGCGCAGATACGCAGTATTTT.

The V and J genes are TRBV7-9 and TRBJ2-2, with 9 nucleotides matching TRBD1. V lost 2 bases, J lost 5 bases, and 9 bases stayed unmatched. Germline V gene lookup returns CDR1 SEHNR and CDR2 FQNEAQ (reference sequence). There are 17 residues in the CDR3. The CDR3 here is CASSLMFLGQGTGELFF. CDR3 bases: TGTGCCAGCAGCTTAATGTTTTTGGGACAGGGTACCGGGGAGCTGTTTTTT.